This TCR beta chain was recorded in a study of human thymus T cells (dated by TCRdb to the early 2020s). Study-wide context: The study described the TCR alpha and beta repertoires in roughly 8 infant thymus samples and four matching peripheral blood samples. The infant donors were roughly 6 to 250 days old, and the cohort included roughly six males and two females. What the authors observed across the whole study: Both the thymic and the peripheral blood repertoires appeared to show biased V and J gene segment usage. On average, roughly 890,000 unique TCRB clonotypes were obtained from thymus samples, compared with roughly 89,000 from blood samples. According to the related research, thymic TCR repertoires were highly overlapping among unrelated individuals.

TCRB and TCRAD loci were amplified from a standardized quantity of quality-controlled genomic DNA using the immunoSEQ multiplex PCR assay. The V(D)J region was spanned by amplicons of a length sufficient to cover the CDR3 and to identify V and J genes. Through the commercial immunoSEQ service, the amplicons were sequenced on an Illumina platform. In the source study's methods: Primer bias and sequencing errors were corrected as previously described, and TCRAD and TCRB were defined on the basis of the IMGT database. Analysis of the repertoires was done with immunoSEQ Analyzer 3.0 and VDJTools and included basic statistics, V/J segment usage, diversity estimates, rarefaction and pairwise overlap. Chao1, ChaoE, Efron-Thisted, Shannon and inverse Simpson indices were used to estimate diversity, which was also estimated on datasets down-sampled to the smallest sample. Repertoire overlap used strict matching of CDR3 nucleotide sequence, V gene and J gene, with Jaccard-based multidimensional scaling clustering. TCRdb took over this immuneACCESS table, retaining in-frame rearrangements with V and J assigned. Such tables are incomplete; in checked studies, under half of the missing clones stem from an unresolved V gene, and the remainder is unexplained. V, J and clone size derive from that table, while D and trimming were established from the DNA sequence. Recorded for this sample are some 130,000 clones; around 95% of them occurred a single time. The ten largest clonotypes hold 0.02% to 0.025% of the sample.

A note on this clone: Its antigen specificity is not known. There are no base qualities to consult, and no much larger clone falls within one base.

Thymus tissue was obtained as surgical resects removed during corrective cardiac surgery. Donors were immunologically healthy infants undergoing open corrective cardiac surgery for congenital heart defects in Finland. After being mechanically released from the tissue, thymocytes were kept at -70 degrees C in pellets of about 9-34 million cells. A QIAsymphony instrument was used to extract genomic DNA from the frozen cell pellets. Sequenced: thymus tissue. The source is a boy under three years old with a congenital heart defect but otherwise immunologically healthy.

The CDR3 corresponds to CATVPPRNQPQHF. The nucleotides are TGTGCCACCGTACCTCCGCGGAATCAGCCCCAGCATTTT. The chain uses TRBV6-1 and TRBJ1-5; the D gene lacks a confident call. V and J lose 10 bases and 4 bases, and a span of 14 bases separates them. From the cysteine up to the phenylalanine, the CDR3 has a length of 13 residues. Solely the CDR3 DNA is kept, with 39 bases framed from the first base. CDR1 and CDR2, per the germline V gene, are MNHNS and SASEGT.